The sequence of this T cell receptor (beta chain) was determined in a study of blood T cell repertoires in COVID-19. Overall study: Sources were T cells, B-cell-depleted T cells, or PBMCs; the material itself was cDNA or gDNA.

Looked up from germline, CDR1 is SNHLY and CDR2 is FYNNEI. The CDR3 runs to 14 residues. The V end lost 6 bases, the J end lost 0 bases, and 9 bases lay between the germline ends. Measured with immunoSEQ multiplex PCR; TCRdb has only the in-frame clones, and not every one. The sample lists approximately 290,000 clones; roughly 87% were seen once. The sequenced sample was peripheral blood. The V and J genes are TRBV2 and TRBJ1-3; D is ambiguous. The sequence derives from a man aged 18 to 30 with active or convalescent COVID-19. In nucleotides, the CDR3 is TGTGCCAGCAGGCAAGGGAGCTCTGGAAACACCATATATTTT. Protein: CASRQGSSGNTIYF.